The T cell receptor (beta chain) under discussion was sequenced for a study of regulatory T cells in long-lasting Graves disease. Described time point: newly diagnosed GD, antithyroid drugs for less than 3 months. Following extraction of RNA from PBMCs, that RNA was used to make the TCR library. iRepertoire HTBI primers and Arm-PCR of CDR3 regions built TCR beta libraries. One entry per CDR3 protein, called by TCRdb with MiXCR from the multiplex PCR reads. The table lists roughly 500,000 distinct CDR3 sequences, roughly 15% of them singletons. CDR1 is SNHLY, CDR2 FYNNEI, per germline. The CDR3 has 14 residues. With V trimmed by 6 bases and J by 4 bases, 5 bases remained unmatched. This clonotype was found many times. This same sample was also part of a study on T cells in Graves' hyperthyroidism and ophthalmopathy.

Sequenced material: peripheral blood mononuclear cells (PBMCs), taken at new diagnosis, from a patient treated with antithyroid drugs. The sequence was obtained from a woman between 45 and 65 years old with Graves disease. The J gene is TRBJ1-4, the V gene TRBV2, with 7 bases aligning to TRBD1. CDR3 nucleotide sequence: TGTGCCAGCAGAGGACAGGTTTATAATGAAAAACTGTTTTTT. Encoded protein: CASRGQVYNEKLFF.